This T cell receptor (beta chain) was retrieved from a study of T cell responses to AZD1222 COVID-19 vaccine. Method: immunoSEQ multiplex PCR; TCRdb's copy keeps in-frame clones and lacks some. The table lists roughly 56,000 clones, roughly four fifths of them singletons. Per the germline V gene, CDR1 is SGHTA and CDR2 is FQGNSA. This CDR3 has 15 residues. Trimming took off 5 bases at V and 8 bases at J, with 18 bases between the two ends. This sequence was found in an adult who received the AZD1222 COVID-19 vaccine. The J gene is TRBJ1-4, the V gene TRBV7-2, with D possibly being TRBD1 (5 bases). The source material was peripheral blood, sampled 28 days after the second AZD1222 dose. This CDR3 is CASSPSWGSGEKLFF. The CDR3 nucleotides read TGTGCCAGCAGCCCATCCTGGGGGAGCGGGGAAAAACTGTTTTTT. The whole variable domain, remainder taken from reference TRBV7-2 and TRBJ1-4, is GAGVSQSPSNKVTEKGKDVELRCDPISGHTALYWYRQSLGQGLEFLIYFQGNSAPDKSGLPSDRFSAERTGGSVSTLTIQRTQQEDSAVYLCASSPSWGSGEKLFFGSGTQLSVL.